One T cell receptor beta chain is described in this entry. This sample was included in a study of patients and donors after allogeneic stem cell transplantation. Via MiXCR, TCRdb re-called the RT-PCR reads, giving one row per CDR3 protein. The sample shows 900,000 to 1,000,000 distinct CDR3 sequences, more than 15% of them seen only once. The sequence was obtained from a human donor who was either an allogeneic HSCT recipient or a stem cell or donor lymphocyte infusion donor (not recorded which). It is not recorded whose cells these are; they may come from a transplant donor. Sequencing was carried out using blood, either unsorted or a sorted T cell fraction (not recorded which).

CDR3 nucleotide sequence: TGTGCCAGCAGCTTAAAGATGGAAGAGGACGAGCAGTACTTC. Translated, it gives CASSLKMEEDEQYF. This rearrangement joins TRBV13 to TRBJ2-7, with D unclear. The CDR3 covers 14 residues. CDR1 and CDR2 (germline): PRHDT, FYEKMQ (reference sequence). Trimming cost V 2 bases and J 5 bases, with 13 bases left between them.